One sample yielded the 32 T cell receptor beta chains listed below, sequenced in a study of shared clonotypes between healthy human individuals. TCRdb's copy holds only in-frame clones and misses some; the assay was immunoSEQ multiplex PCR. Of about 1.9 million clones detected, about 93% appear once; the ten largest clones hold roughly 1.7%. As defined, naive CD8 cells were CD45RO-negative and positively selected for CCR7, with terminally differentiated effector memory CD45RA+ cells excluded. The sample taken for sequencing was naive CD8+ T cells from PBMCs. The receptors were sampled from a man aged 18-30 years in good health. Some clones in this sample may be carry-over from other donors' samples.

This CDR3 is CASSNYSGPRLGEYGYTF. The CDR3, as DNA: TGTGCCAGCAGCAATTACTCCGGGCCGAGGCTTGGGGAATATGGCTACACCTTC. The gene calls are TRBV27 and TRBJ1-2; D uncertain. Trimming left V 6 bases short and J 5 bases short, with 28 bases between. The CDR3 totals 18 residues. From germline, CDR1 is MNHEY and CDR2 SMNVEV (reference sequence).

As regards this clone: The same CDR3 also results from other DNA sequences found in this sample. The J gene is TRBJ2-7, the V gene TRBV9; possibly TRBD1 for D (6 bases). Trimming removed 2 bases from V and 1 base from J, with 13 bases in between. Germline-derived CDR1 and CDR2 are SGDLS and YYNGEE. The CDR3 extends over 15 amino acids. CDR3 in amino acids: CASSVGAGVSYEQYF. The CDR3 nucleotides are TGTGCCAGCAGCGTGGGGGCAGGGGTTTCCTACGAGCAGTACTTC.

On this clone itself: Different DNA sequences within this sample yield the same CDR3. The CDR3 DNA is TGTGCCAGCAGCCCAGGCTCGAACACTGAAGCTTTCTTT. Protein product: CASSPGSNTEAFF. The rearrangement links TRBV7-9 to TRBJ1-1; D call uncertain. The length of the CDR3 is 13 residues. Germline-derived CDR1 and CDR2 are SEHNR and FQNEAQ (reference sequence). Trimming shortened V by 5 bases and J by 1 base, and 8 bases separated the two germline ends.

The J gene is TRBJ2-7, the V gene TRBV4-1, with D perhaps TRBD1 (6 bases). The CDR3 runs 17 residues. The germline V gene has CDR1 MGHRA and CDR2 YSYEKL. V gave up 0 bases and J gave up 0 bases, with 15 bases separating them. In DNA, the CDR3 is TGCGCCAGCAGCCAAGATTACTGGACAGAGCTCTCCTACGAGCAGTACTTC. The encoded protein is CASSQDYWTELSYEQYF.

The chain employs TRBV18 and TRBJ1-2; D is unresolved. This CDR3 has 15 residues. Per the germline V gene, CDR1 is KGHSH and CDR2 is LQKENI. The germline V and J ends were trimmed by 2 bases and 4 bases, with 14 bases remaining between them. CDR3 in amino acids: CASSPSRTGSYGYTF. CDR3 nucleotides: TGTGCCAGCTCACCAAGTCGGACGGGAAGCTATGGCTACACCTTC.

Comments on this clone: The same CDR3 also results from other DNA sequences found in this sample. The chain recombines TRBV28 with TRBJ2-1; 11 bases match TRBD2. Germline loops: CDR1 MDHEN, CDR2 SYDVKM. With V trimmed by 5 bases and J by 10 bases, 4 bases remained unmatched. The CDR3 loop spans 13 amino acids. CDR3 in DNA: TGTGCCAGCAGTACCAGACTAGCGGGAGAGCAGTTCTTC. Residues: CASSTRLAGEQFF.

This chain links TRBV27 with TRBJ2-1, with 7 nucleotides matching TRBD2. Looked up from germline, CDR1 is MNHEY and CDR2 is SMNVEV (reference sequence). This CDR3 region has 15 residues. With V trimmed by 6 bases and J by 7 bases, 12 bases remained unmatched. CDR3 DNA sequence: TGTGCCAGCAGAAAGGGCAGAGGGAGGGCAAATGAGCAGTTCTTC. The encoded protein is CASRKGRGRANEQFF.

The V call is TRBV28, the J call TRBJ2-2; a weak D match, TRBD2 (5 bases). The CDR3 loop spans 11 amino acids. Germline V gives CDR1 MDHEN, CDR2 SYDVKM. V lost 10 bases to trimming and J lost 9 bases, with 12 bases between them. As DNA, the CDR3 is TGTGCCACAGATCGAGGGAGGGAGCTGTTTTTT. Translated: CATDRGRELFF. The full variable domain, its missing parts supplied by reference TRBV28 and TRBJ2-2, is DVKVTQSSRYLVKRTGEKVFLECVQDMDHENMFWYRQDPGLGLRLIYFSYDVKMKEKGDIPEGYSVSREKKERFSLILESASTNQTSMYLCATDRGRELFFGEGSRLTVL.

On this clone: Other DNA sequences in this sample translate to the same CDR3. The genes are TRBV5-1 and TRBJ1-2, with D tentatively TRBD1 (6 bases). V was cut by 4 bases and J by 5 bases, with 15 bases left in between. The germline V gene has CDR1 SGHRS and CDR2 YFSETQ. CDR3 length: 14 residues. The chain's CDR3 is CASSLDTGNYGYTF. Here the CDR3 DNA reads TGCGCCAGCAGCCTGGACACAGGGAATTATGGCTACACCTTC.

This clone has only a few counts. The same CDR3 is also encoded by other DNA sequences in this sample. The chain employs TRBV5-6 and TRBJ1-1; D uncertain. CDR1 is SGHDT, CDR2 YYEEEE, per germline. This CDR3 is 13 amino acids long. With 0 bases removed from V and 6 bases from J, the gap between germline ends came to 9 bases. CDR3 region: CASSLVRAAEAFF. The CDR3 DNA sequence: TGTGCCAGCAGCTTGGTCCGGGCGGCTGAAGCTTTCTTT.

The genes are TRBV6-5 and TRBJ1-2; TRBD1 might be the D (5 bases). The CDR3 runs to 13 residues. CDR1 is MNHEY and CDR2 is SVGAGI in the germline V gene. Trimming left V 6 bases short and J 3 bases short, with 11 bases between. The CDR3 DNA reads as TGTGCCAGCAGGTCACGAGGGGACTATGGCTACACCTTC. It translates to CASRSRGDYGYTF.

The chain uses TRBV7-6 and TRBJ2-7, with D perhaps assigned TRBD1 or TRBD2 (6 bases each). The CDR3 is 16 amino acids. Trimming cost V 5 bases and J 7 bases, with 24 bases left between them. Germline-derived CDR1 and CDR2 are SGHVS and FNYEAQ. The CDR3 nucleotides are TGTGCCAGCAGCCCGATGGGAGGACAGACGCTACGAGAGCAGTACTTC. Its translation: CASSPMGGQTLREQYF.

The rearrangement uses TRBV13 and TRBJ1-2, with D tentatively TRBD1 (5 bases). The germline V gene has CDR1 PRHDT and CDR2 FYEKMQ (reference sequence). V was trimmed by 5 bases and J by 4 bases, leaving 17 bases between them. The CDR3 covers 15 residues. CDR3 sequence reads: CASSVRQTLSYGYTF. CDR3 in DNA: TGTGCCAGCAGCGTAAGACAGACACTCAGCTATGGCTACACCTTC.

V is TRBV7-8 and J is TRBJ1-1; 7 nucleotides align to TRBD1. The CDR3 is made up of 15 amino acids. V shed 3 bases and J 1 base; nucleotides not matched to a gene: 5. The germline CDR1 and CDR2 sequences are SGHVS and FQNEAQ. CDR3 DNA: TGTGCCAGCAGCTTTGAGGGGGCCGGGAACACTGAAGCTTTCTTT. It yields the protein CASSFEGAGNTEAFF.

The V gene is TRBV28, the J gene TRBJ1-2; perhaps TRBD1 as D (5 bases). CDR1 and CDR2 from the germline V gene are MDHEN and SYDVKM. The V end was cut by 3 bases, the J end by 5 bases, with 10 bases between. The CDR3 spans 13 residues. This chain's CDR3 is CASSFSGRYGYTF. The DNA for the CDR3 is TGTGCCAGCAGTTTTTCAGGGCGGTATGGCTACACCTTC.

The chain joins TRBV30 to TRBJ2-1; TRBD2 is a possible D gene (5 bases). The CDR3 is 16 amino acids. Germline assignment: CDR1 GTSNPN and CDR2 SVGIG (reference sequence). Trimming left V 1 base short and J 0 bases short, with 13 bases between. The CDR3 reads CAWSGGGERSYNEQFF. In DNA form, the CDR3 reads TGTGCCTGGAGTGGGGGTGGGGAGCGCTCCTACAATGAGCAGTTCTTC. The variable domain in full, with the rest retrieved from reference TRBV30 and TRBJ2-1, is SQTIHQWPATLVQPVGSPLSLECTVEGTSNPNLYWYRQAAGRGLQLLFYSVGIGQISSEVPQNLSASRPQDRQFILSSKKLLLSDSGFYLCAWSGGGERSYNEQFFGPGTRLTVL.

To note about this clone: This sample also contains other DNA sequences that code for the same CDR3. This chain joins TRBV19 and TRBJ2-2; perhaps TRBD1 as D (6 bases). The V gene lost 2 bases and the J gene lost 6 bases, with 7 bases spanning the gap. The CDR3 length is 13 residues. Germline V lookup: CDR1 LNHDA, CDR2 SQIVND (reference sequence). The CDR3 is CASSITGSGELFF. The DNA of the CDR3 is TGTGCCAGTAGTATAACAGGGTCCGGGGAGCTGTTTTTT.

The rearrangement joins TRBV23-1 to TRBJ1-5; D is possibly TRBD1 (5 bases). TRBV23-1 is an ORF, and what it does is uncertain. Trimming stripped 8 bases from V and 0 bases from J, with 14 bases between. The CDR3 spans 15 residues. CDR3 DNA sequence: TGCGCCAGCCCGCGAGGGACCCCTAGCAATCAGCCCCAGCATTTT. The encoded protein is CASPRGTPSNQPQHF.

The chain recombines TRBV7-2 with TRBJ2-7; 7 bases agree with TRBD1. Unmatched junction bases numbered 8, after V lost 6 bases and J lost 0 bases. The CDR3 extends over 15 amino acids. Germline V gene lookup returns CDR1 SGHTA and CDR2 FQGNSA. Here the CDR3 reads CASRLRQGSSYEQYF. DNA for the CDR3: TGTGCCAGCAGGCTTAGACAGGGTAGCTCCTACGAGCAGTACTTC. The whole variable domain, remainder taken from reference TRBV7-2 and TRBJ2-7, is GAGVSQSPSNKVTEKGKDVELRCDPISGHTALYWYRQSLGQGLEFLIYFQGNSAPDKSGLPSDRFSAERTGGSVSTLTIQRTQQEDSAVYLCASRLRQGSSYEQYFGPGTRLTVT.

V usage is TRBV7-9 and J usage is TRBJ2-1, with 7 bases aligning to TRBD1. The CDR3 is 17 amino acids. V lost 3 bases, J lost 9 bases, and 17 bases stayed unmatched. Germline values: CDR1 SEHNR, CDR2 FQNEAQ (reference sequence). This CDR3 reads CASSLNRGWGRNGEQFF. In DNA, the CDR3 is TGTGCCAGCAGCTTGAACAGGGGATGGGGTCGCAATGGTGAGCAGTTCTTC.

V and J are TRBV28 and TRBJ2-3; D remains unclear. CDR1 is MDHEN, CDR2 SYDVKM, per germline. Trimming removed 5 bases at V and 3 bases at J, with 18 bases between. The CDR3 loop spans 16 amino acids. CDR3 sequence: CASSRAITVATDTQYF. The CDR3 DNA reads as TGTGCCAGCAGTAGGGCTATCACCGTGGCAACAGATACGCAGTATTTT.

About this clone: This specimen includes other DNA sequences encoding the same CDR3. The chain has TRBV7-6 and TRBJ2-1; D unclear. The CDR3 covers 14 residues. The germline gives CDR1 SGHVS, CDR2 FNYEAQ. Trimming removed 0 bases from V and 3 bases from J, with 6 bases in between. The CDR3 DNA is TGTGCCAGCAGCTTAGCCCCGAACTACAATGAGCAGTTCTTC. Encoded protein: CASSLAPNYNEQFF.

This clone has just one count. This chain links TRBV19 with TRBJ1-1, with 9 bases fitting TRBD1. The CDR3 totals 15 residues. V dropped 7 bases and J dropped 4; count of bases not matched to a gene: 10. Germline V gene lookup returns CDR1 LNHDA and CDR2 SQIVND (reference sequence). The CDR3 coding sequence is TGTGCCAGTACCTCGGACAGGGGAGGGATCACTGAAGCTTTCTTT. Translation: CASTSDRGGITEAFF.

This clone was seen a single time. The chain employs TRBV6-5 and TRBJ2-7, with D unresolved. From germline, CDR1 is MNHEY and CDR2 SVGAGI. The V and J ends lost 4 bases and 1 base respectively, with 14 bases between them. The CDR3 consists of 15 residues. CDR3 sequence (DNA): TGTGCCAGCAGTTCGTCCCCAGGTTGGTCCTACGAGCAGTACTTC. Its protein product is CASSSSPGWSYEQYF.

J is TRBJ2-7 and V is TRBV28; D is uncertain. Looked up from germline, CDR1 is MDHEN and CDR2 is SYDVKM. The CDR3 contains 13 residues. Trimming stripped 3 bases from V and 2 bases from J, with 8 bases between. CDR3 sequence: CASSFEGPYEQYF. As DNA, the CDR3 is TGTGCCAGCAGTTTTGAAGGGCCCTACGAGCAGTACTTC.

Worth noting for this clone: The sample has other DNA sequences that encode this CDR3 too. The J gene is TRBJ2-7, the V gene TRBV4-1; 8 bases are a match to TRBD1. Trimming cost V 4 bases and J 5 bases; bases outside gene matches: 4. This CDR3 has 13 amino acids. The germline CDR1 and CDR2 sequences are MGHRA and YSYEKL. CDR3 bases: TGCGCCAGCAGCCTTGACAGGGGCCACGAGCAGTACTTC. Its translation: CASSLDRGHEQYF.

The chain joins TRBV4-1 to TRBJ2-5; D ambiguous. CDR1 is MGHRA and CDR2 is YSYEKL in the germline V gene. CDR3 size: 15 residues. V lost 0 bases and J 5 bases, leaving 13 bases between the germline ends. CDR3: CASSQDLSTGETQYF. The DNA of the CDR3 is TGCGCCAGCAGCCAAGATCTAAGTACGGGTGAGACCCAGTACTTC.

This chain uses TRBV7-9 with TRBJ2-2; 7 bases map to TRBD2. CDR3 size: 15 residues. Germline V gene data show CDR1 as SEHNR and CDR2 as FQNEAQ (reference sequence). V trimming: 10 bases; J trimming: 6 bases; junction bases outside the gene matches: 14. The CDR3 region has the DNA TGTGCCACCCCCGTGGGGAGGGAGAATCCCGGGGAGCTGTTTTTT. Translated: CATPVGRENPGELFF.

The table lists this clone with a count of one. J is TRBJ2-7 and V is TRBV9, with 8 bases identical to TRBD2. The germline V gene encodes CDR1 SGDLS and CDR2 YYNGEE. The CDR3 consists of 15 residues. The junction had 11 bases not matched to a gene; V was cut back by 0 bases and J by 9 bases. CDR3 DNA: TGTGCCAGCAGCGTAGAGTCGGCCCCTACTAGCGGGCAGTACTTC. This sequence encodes CASSVESAPTSGQYF.

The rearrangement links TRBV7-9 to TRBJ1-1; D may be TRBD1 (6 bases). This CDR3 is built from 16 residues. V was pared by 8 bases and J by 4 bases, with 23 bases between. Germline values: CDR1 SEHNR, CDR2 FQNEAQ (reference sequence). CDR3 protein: CASEQSRGSQGTEAFF. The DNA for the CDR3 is TGTGCCAGCGAACAAAGCAGGGGAAGTCAGGGCACTGAAGCTTTCTTT.

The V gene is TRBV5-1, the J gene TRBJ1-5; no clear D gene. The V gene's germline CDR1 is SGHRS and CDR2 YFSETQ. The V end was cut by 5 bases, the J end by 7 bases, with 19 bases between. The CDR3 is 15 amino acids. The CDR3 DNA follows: TGCGCCAGCAGTCCCCCGGGAGGGCCAAGGCAGCCCCAGCATTTT. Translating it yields CASSPPGGPRQPQHF.

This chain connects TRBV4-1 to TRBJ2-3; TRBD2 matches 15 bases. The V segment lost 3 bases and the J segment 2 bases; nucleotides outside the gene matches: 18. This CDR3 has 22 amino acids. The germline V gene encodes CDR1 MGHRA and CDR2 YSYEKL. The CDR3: CASSQDRPGTSGRIGFTDTQYF. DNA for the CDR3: TGCGCCAGCAGCCAGGATCGACCCGGGACTAGCGGGAGGATCGGGTTCACAGATACGCAGTATTTT.